This is a list of T cell receptor beta chains from one sample in a study of regulatory T cells in long-lasting Graves disease. TCRdb redid the calling of the multiplex PCR reads with MiXCR, one entry per CDR3 protein. This table holds about 430,000 distinct CDR3 sequences, over 20% found once. Sequences were derived from peripheral blood mononuclear cells (PBMCs), sampled when the disease was refractory, from a patient treated with antithyroid drugs. These receptors were taken from a female donor with Graves disease. Each CDR3 is given with its conserved first and last residue. Size is omitted from some rows. Given values are once, few, many or a class for expanded clones.

V gene: TRBV28; clone size: many; CDR3 protein: CASSLYRGPDGYTF
V gene: TRBV27; clone size: NA; CDR3 protein: CASGLRRGESYEQYF
V gene: TRBV7-9; clone size: many; CDR3 protein: CASSSLALAGGETQYF
V gene: TRBV19; clone size: NA; CDR3 protein: CASKERRNYGYTF
V gene: TRBV28; clone size: many; CDR3 protein: CASSLGTGKNIQYF
V gene: TRBV5-6; clone size: NA; CDR3 protein: CASSLSSGSVLEQYF
V gene: TRBV20-1; clone size: NA; CDR3 protein: CSASPRGSRGSEAFF
V gene: TRBV6-2/TRBV6-3; clone size: NA; CDR3 protein: CASSEKGWFGEQFF
V gene: TRBV20-1; clone size: NA; CDR3 protein: CSASPPGRDAGELFF
V gene: TRBV15; clone size: few; CDR3 protein: CATSRAQGDQETQYF
V gene: TRBV20-1; clone size: NA; CDR3 protein: CSARIGIYEQYF
V gene: TRBV11-2; clone size: many; CDR3 protein: CASSLEGVGTLRKDEQYF
V gene: TRBV2; clone size: many; CDR3 protein: CASSPRDFTYEQYF
V gene: TRBV7-8; clone size: NA; CDR3 protein: CASSLRGRAGGDTQYF
V gene: TRBV25-1; clone size: NA; CDR3 protein: CASSEILAVGGDTQYF
V gene: TRBV12-3/TRBV12-4; clone size: NA; CDR3 protein: CASSPGLRIYGYTF
V gene: TRBV20-1; clone size: many; CDR3 protein: CSARDWTGANEKLFF
V gene: TRBV19; clone size: many; CDR3 protein: CASSITGYQETQYF
V gene: TRBV19; clone size: NA; CDR3 protein: CASSTTGMGGEQFF
V gene: TRBV7-2; clone size: many; CDR3 protein: CASSFGTGGQPQHF
V gene: TRBV12-3/TRBV12-4; clone size: many; CDR3 protein: CASSPHAYEQYF
V gene: TRBV29-1; clone size: NA; CDR3 protein: CSVEDLIRFEAFF
V gene: TRBV27; clone size: NA; CDR3 protein: CASSLLPDGKNIQYF
V gene: TRBV29-1; clone size: NA; CDR3 protein: CSVDFQPQSYEQYF
V gene: TRBV28; clone size: NA; CDR3 protein: CASSKGVSVSGNTIYF
V gene: TRBV11-3; clone size: many; CDR3 protein: CASSYGLAGYTGELFF
V gene: TRBV18; clone size: many; CDR3 protein: CASSPSATNEKLFF
V gene: TRBV29-1; clone size: NA; CDR3 protein: CSVEDPTGQGPANYGHTF
V gene: TRBV2; clone size: many; CDR3 protein: CASSPWTSEHYEQYF
V gene: TRBV2; clone size: many; CDR3 protein: CASSERGRGGYTF
V gene: TRBV20-1; clone size: NA; CDR3 protein: CSARDWTGGLYNEQFF
V gene: TRBV12-3/TRBV12-4; clone size: NA; CDR3 protein: CASTGTGGEPFF
V gene: TRBV10-3; clone size: few; CDR3 protein: CAISEKGVGKNIQYF
V gene: TRBV7-8; clone size: NA; CDR3 protein: CASSLMGTTTMNTEAFF
V gene: TRBV10-3; clone size: few; CDR3 protein: CAISEADLGNTGELFF
V gene: TRBV28; clone size: many; CDR3 protein: CASSLRPPDHYEQYF
V gene: TRBV3-1; clone size: many; CDR3 protein: CASSQEGTAGSNYGYTF
V gene: TRBV18; clone size: few; CDR3 protein: CASSGGTAEAFF
V gene: TRBV5-1; clone size: NA; CDR3 protein: CASSLSTFYNEQFF
V gene: TRBV14; clone size: NA; CDR3 protein: CASSRKLNTEAFF
V gene: TRBV4-1; clone size: NA; CDR3 protein: CASTNGQGWDEQFF
V gene: TRBV3-1; clone size: many; CDR3 protein: CASRLAGGPDEQYF
V gene: TRBV7-6; clone size: NA; CDR3 protein: CASSLGGGGAETQYF
V gene: TRBV7-2; clone size: few; CDR3 protein: CASSLAGGGNTIYF
V gene: TRBV20-1; clone size: NA; CDR3 protein: CSASGSARELFF
V gene: TRBV2; clone size: many; CDR3 protein: CASSAGTSGRGSEQYF
V gene: TRBV2; clone size: many; CDR3 protein: CASRLGSQNTGELFF
V gene: TRBV27; clone size: many; CDR3 protein: CASSSGTSGSNIQYF
V gene: TRBV6-5; clone size: many; CDR3 protein: CASSYSVYEQYF
V gene: TRBV3-1; clone size: many; CDR3 protein: CASSPPGLWYEQYF
V gene: TRBV2; clone size: many; CDR3 protein: CASSEVSEQFF
V gene: TRBV2; clone size: many; CDR3 protein: CASTSQNDQPQHF
V gene: TRBV7-2; clone size: many; CDR3 protein: CASSLSTGVGGRIEQYF
V gene: TRBV19; clone size: NA; CDR3 protein: CASRETGRLNTEAFF
V gene: TRBV2; clone size: many; CDR3 protein: CASSYRTDTNEKLFF
V gene: TRBV6-2/TRBV6-3; clone size: NA; CDR3 protein: CASSMGQGGETQYF
V gene: TRBV4-1; clone size: once; CDR3 protein: CASSQDLGSSSAYGYTF
V gene: TRBV6-5; clone size: many; CDR3 protein: CASSYSQGAFSYNSPLHF
V gene: TRBV19; clone size: NA; CDR3 protein: CASSIGGTGANVLTF
V gene: TRBV3-1; clone size: few; CDR3 protein: CASSQDLGLETQYF